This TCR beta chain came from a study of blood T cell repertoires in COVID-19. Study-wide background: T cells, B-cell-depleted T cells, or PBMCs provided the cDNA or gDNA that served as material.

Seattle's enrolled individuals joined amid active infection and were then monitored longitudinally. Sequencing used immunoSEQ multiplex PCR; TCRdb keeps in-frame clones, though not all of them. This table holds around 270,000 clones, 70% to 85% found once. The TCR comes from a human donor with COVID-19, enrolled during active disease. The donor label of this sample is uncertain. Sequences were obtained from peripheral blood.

The CDR3 DNA reads as TGTGCCAGCACCTTTGGGGGGGGTTCTGATACGCAGTATTTT. Translation gives CASTFGGGSDTQYF. This chain uses TRBV7-2 with TRBJ2-3, with TRBD2 matching 7 bases. Unmatched junction bases numbered 10, after V lost 7 bases and J lost 6 bases. CDR3 length: 14 amino acids. The germline V gene has CDR1 SGHTA and CDR2 FQGNSA.